This passage covers 14 T cell receptor beta chains from one sample sequenced in a study of OX40 agonist ivuxolimab in advanced cancers. Here immunoSEQ multiplex PCR was the method, and the copy in TCRdb shows in-frame clones only, minus some. The sample includes approximately 40,000 clones, under 90% of them seen just once. Material: CD4+ or CD8+ T cells sorted from blood, obtained in a trial of the OX40 agonist ivuxolimab. Receptors were obtained from an adult with an advanced solid tumor such as melanoma, head and neck, liver or kidney cancer.

The chain is built from TRBV14 and TRBJ2-2; tentative D call: TRBD1 (5 bases). Germline V CDR1 and CDR2: SGHDN, FVKESK. The CDR3 spans 15 residues. V was clipped by 4 bases and J by 2 bases, with 11 bases between them. This chain's CDR3 is CASSPRTTNTGELFF. CDR3 DNA sequence: TGTGCCAGCAGCCCGCGGACAACAAACACCGGGGAGCTGTTTTTT.

The DNA for the CDR3 is TGTGCCAGCAGTTTATCGCCCTTCGGGAGCGGATATAATTCACCCCTCCACTTT. Translation gives CASSLSPFGSGYNSPLHF. The chain carries TRBV27 and TRBJ1-6; D remains ambiguous. Germline CDR1 is MNHEY and CDR2 is SMNVEV (reference sequence). Trimming removed 0 bases from V and 4 bases from J, with 16 bases in between. The CDR3 extends over 18 amino acids.

The CDR3 DNA reads TGTGCCAGCAGTGCCAGTTCCCTCACTGAAGCTTTCTTT. This encodes CASSASSLTEAFF. The chain uses TRBV27 and TRBJ1-1; D is unclear. CDR3 length equals 13 residues. Deletions cut 5 bases from V and 4 bases from J, with 11 bases between. Germline CDR1 is MNHEY and CDR2 is SMNVEV (reference sequence).

This clone was picked up a small number of times. J is TRBJ1-2 and V is TRBV19; 10 bases match TRBD1. Germline CDR1 LNHDA, CDR2 SQIVND (reference sequence). Losses at the gene ends were 0 bases for V and 6 bases for J; bases not matched to a gene: 4. The CDR3 extends over 15 amino acids. As DNA, the CDR3 is TGTGCCAGTAGTATAGAGAGACAGGGGGCGAATGGCTACACCTTC. Translated: CASSIERQGANGYTF.

The genes are TRBV5-4 and TRBJ1-6, with D hard to call. There are 13 residues in the CDR3. V was trimmed by 8 bases and J by 10 bases, leaving 16 bases between them. The germline V gene encodes CDR1 SGHNT and CDR2 YYREEE (reference sequence). The CDR3 is CASREGPVSPLHF. In DNA, the CDR3 is TGTGCCAGTCGTGAGGGTCCGGTATCACCCCTCCACTTT.

V and J are TRBV7-9 and TRBJ2-2; a weak D match, TRBD2 (5 bases). Germline V gene sequence: CDR1 SEHNR, CDR2 FQNEAQ (reference sequence). The CDR3 consists of 14 residues. The germline V and J ends were trimmed by 2 bases and 7 bases, with 11 bases remaining between them. The CDR3 sequence is CASSLSQAGGELFF. CDR3 nucleotides: TGTGCCAGCAGCTTAAGTCAGGCGGGCGGGGAGCTGTTTTTT.

The rearrangement joins TRBV2 to TRBJ2-7; TRBD1 matches at 7 bases. The CDR3 has 14 residues. Trimming removed 6 bases from V and 8 bases from J; junction bases left unmatched: 13. Looked up from germline, CDR1 is SNHLY and CDR2 is FYNNEI. CDR3 amino acids: CASRGDRVSHQQYF. CDR3 nucleotide sequence: TGTGCCAGCAGGGGAGACAGGGTTAGCCACCAGCAGTACTTC.

This clone showed up just a few times. The chain joins TRBV6-6 to TRBJ1-1; TRBD1 agrees at 7 bases. CDR3 size: 14 residues. Germline V gene data show CDR1 as MNHNY and CDR2 as SVGAGI (reference sequence). V lost 6 bases to trimming and J lost 4 bases; unmatched junction nucleotides: 8. The CDR3 nucleotides read TGTGCCAGCAGAGGACAGGCCCGGGGCACTGAAGCTTTCTTT. Its translation: CASRGQARGTEAFF.

A few counts support this clone. The chain joins TRBV30 to TRBJ1-5; maybe TRBD1 (5 bases). This CDR3 spans 13 amino acids. Germline CDR1 reads GTSNPN; CDR2 reads SVGIG (reference sequence). Trimming took 0 bases from V and 2 from J, leaving 5 bases between them. CDR3 region: CAWSVGGNQPQHF. In DNA, the CDR3 is TGTGCCTGGAGTGTAGGGGGCAATCAGCCCCAGCATTTT.

The chain joins TRBV6-6 to TRBJ1-5; D may be TRBD1 (5 bases). The CDR3 loop spans 13 amino acids. Germline values: CDR1 MNHNY, CDR2 SVGAGI (reference sequence). V was pared by 0 bases and J by 9 bases, with 9 bases between. The CDR3 DNA follows: TGTGCCAGCAGTTACTCGGGGCCCCGGCCCCAGCATTTT. Amino acids: CASSYSGPRPQHF.

Of note for this clone: Because the CDR3's place on the DNA is in doubt, the DNA is left out and the CDR3 is given as listed by TCRdb. The rearrangement uses TRBV10-3 and TRBJ2-2. Germline V gene data show CDR1 as ENHRY and CDR2 as SYGVKD. The CDR3 is made up of 16 amino acids, end residues included. The CDR3 sequence: CAISESGTFGAGELFF.

The V and J genes are TRBV4-3 and TRBJ1-4; no definite D call. V dropped 0 bases and J dropped 5 bases, with 13 bases sitting between them. CDR1 is LGHNA and CDR2 is YSLEER in the germline V gene. The CDR3 sequence is 16 residues long. The chain's CDR3 is CASSQDRGRRNEKLFF. CDR3 DNA sequence: TGCGCCAGCAGCCAAGATCGAGGCAGGAGGAATGAAAAACTGTTTTTT.

The chain is built from TRBV30 and TRBJ2-2; the match to TRBD2 covers 8 bases. V shed 2 bases, J shed 3 bases, and the junction held 11 bases outside the gene matches. CDR1 and CDR2 from the germline V gene are GTSNPN and SVGIG (reference sequence). This CDR3 has 17 amino acids. The CDR3 here is CAWSPSRTSRYTGELFF. DNA for the CDR3: TGTGCCTGGAGTCCTTCACGGACTAGCAGATACACCGGGGAGCTGTTTTTT. Looking up the rest from reference TRBV30 and TRBJ2-2 gives the full variable domain: SQTIHQWPATLVQPVGSPLSLECTVEGTSNPNLYWYRQAAGRGLQLLFYSVGIGQISSEVPQNLSASRPQDRQFILSSKKLLLSDSGFYLCAWSPSRTSRYTGELFFGEGSRLTVL.

V is TRBV5-6 and J is TRBJ1-5, with TRBD1 identical over 10 bases. CDR3 size: 17 residues. Germline loops: CDR1 SGHDT, CDR2 YYEEEE. Losses at the gene ends were 2 bases for V and 0 bases for J; bases not matched to a gene: 5. Written as DNA, the CDR3 is TGTGCCAGCAGCTTCGGGGGACAGGGGTCTAGCAATCAGCCCCAGCATTTT. This encodes CASSFGGQGSSNQPQHF.